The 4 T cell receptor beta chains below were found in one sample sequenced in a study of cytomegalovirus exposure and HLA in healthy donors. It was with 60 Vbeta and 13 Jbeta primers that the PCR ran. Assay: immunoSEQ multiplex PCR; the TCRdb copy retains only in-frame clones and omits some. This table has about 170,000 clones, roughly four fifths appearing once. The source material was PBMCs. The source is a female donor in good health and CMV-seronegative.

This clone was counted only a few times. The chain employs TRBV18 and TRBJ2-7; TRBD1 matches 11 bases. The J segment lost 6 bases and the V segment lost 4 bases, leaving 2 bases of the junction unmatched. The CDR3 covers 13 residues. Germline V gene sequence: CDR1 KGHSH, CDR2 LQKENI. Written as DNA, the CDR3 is TGTGCCAGCTCACAGGGACAGGGGGTCGAGCAGTACTTC. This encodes CASSQGQGVEQYF.

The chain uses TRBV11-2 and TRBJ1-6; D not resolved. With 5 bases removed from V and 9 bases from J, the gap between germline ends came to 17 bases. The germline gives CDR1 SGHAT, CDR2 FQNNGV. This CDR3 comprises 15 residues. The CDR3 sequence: CASSDTTPAISPLHF. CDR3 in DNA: TGTGCCAGCAGCGACACGACCCCTGCTATTTCACCCCTCCACTTT.

In DNA form, the CDR3 reads TGTGCCAGCAGCGTAGGGCACGGGGGGCTTGACACCGGGGAGCTGTTTTTT. The encoded protein is CASSVGHGGLDTGELFF. The V and J genes are TRBV9 and TRBJ2-2, with D possibly TRBD2 on 7 matching bases. The CDR3 has 17 amino acids. Deletions cut 0 bases from V and 3 bases from J, with 15 bases between. Germline assignment: CDR1 SGDLS and CDR2 YYNGEE.

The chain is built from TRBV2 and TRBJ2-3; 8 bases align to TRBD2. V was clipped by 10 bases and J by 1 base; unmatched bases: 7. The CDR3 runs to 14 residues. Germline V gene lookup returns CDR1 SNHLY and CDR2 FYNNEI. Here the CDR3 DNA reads TGTGCCACCAGGACGGGGGGGGGCACAGATACGCAGTATTTT. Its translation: CATRTGGGTDTQYF.